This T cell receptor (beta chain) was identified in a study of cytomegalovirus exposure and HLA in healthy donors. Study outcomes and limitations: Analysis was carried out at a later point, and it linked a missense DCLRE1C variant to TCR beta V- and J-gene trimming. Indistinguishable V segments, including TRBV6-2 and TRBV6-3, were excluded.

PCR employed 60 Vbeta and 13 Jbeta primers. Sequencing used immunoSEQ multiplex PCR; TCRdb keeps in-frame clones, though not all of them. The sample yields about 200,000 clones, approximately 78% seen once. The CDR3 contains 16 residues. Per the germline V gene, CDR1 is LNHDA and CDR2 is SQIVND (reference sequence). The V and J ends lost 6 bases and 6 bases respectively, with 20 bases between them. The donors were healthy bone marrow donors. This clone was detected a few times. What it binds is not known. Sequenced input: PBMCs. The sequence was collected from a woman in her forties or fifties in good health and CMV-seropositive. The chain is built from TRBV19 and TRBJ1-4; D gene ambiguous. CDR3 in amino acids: CASRFAAAPGDEKLFF. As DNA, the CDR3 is TGTGCCAGTAGGTTTGCGGCAGCCCCCGGGGATGAAAAACTGTTTTTT.